The 25 T cell receptor beta chains below were found in one sample sequenced in a study of human T cells and chemical hapten exposure. TCRdb ran MiXCR on the RACE reads and lists one entry per CDR3 protein. This table holds 85,000 to 120,000 distinct CDR3 sequences, roughly 12% found once. Time point here: pre-sensitization, week 0. Treatment specified: therapeutic diphenylcyclopropenone sensitization with weekly scalp DPC. The sequencing used whole blood, collected in connection with sensitization to the hapten diphenylcyclopropenone (DPC). These receptor sequences come from a woman between 45 and 65 years old with alopecia areata. Some clones in this sample may be carry-over from other donors' samples.

V is TRBV7-9 and J is TRBJ2-1; TRBD1 aligns across 7 bases. With V trimmed by 5 bases and J by 4 bases, 5 bases remained unmatched. CDR3 size: 14 residues. CDR1 is SEHNR and CDR2 is FQNEAQ in the germline V gene (reference sequence). The chain's CDR3 is CASSPGQLYNEQFF. The CDR3 nucleotides read TGTGCCAGCAGCCCGGGACAGCTATACAATGAGCAGTTCTTC.

This chain links TRBV10-3 with TRBJ1-1, with 9 bases matching TRBD1. The V and J ends lost 6 bases and 5 bases, in that order; junction bases with no gene match: 7. Germline V gene data show CDR1 as ENHRY and CDR2 as SYGVKD. The CDR3 spans 14 residues. The CDR3 DNA reads as TGTGCCATCAGAGCTCGACAGGGGGGAACTGAAGCTTTCTTT. It yields the protein CAIRARQGGTEAFF.

V gene TRBV6-1 combines with J gene TRBJ1-5; no firm D call. The ends were cut back, 8 bases at V and 3 bases at J, with 17 bases in the middle. The CDR3 consists of 15 residues. From germline, CDR1 is MNHNS and CDR2 SASEGT. CDR3 nucleotides: TGTGCCAGCGGGCCGGCGCGGGCAGACAATCAGCCCCAGCATTTT. It is translated as CASGPARADNQPQHF.

The chain is built from TRBV20-1 and TRBJ1-3; weak D call: TRBD1 (5 bases). V dropped 3 bases and J dropped 4 bases, with 10 bases sitting between them. Germline V gene lookup returns CDR1 DFQATT and CDR2 SNEGSKA (reference sequence). CDR3 size: 13 residues. CDR3 region: CSASKAGGNTIYF. For the CDR3, the DNA is TGCAGTGCTAGCAAGGCAGGGGGAAACACCATATATTTT.

The table lists this clonotype with a few counts. DNA of the CDR3: TGTGCCAGCAGTCCACGACAGGACGAAAATCAGCCCCAGCATTTT. Translation: CASSPRQDENQPQHF. This chain joins TRBV2 and TRBJ1-5; a possible D gene is TRBD1 (6 bases). This CDR3 is 15 amino acids long. V lost 5 bases and J lost 4, with 15 bases in between. CDR1 and CDR2 from the germline V gene are SNHLY and FYNNEI.

The rearrangement joins TRBV7-2 to TRBJ1-2; no definite D call. Per germline, CDR1 SGHTA and CDR2 FQGNSA. The CDR3 sequence is 13 residues long. V was trimmed by 4 bases and J by 6 bases, leaving 12 bases between them. For the CDR3, the DNA is TGTGCCAGCAGCTCAAGGACGGACGATGGCTACACCTTC. Translation gives CASSSRTDDGYTF.

This clonotype came up a few times. The chain uses TRBV6-5 and TRBJ2-2, with 10 bases that match TRBD2. Germline V gives CDR1 MNHEY, CDR2 SVGAGI. This CDR3 has 16 residues. The junction had 9 bases not matched to a gene; V was cut back by 5 bases and J by 6 bases. CDR3 sequence reads: CASSGFSGRSPGELFF. The CDR3 DNA is TGTGCCAGCAGTGGGTTTAGCGGGAGGTCCCCCGGGGAGCTGTTTTTT.

This clonotype was observed a few times. The chain combines TRBV27 with TRBJ2-2; 10 nucleotides align to TRBD2. Losses at the gene ends were 7 bases for V and 6 bases for J; bases not matched to a gene: 8. This CDR3 is 15 amino acids long. From germline, CDR1 is MNHEY and CDR2 SMNVEV (reference sequence). For the CDR3, the DNA is TGTGCCAGCAAGGCGGAACTAGCGGGGCCCGGGGAGCTGTTTTTT. Translation: CASKAELAGPGELFF.

This clonotype was found a few times. The chain recombines TRBV5-6 with TRBJ2-3, with D maybe TRBD1 (5 bases). V gave up 4 bases and J gave up 13 bases, with 13 bases separating them. CDR3 length equals 11 residues. CDR1 is SGHDT and CDR2 is YYEEEE in the germline V gene. The CDR3 is CASSARGREYF. The CDR3 coding sequence is TGTGCCAGCAGCGCGAGAGGCAGGGAGTATTTT.

This chain connects TRBV6-2 or TRBV6-3 to TRBJ2-2; D is perhaps TRBD2 (5 bases). The germline V gene has CDR1 MNHEY and CDR2 SVGEGT. The CDR3 consists of 15 residues. Between the trimmed V and J ends, which lost 0 bases and 6 bases, there was a span of 11 bases. Here the CDR3 reads CASSYSGLRAGELFF. CDR3 in DNA: TGTGCCAGCAGTTACTCTGGACTCCGCGCCGGGGAGCTGTTTTTT.

This clonotype was counted a few times. The chain couples TRBV18 to TRBJ2-1; possible D gene TRBD2, 6 bases. The CDR3 is made up of 13 amino acids. The germline V and J ends were trimmed by 6 bases and 9 bases, with 15 bases remaining between them. Per the germline V gene, CDR1 is KGHSH and CDR2 is LQKENI. As DNA, the CDR3 is TGTGCCAGCTCGCCTGCCGGGGGAGGTGAGCAGTTCTTC. Protein product: CASSPAGGGEQFF.

The chain recombines TRBV7-8 with TRBJ1-1; TRBD1 is a possible D gene (5 bases). Germline CDR1 and CDR2: SGHVS and FQNEAQ. Trimming shortened V by 3 bases and J by 0 bases, and 8 bases separated the two germline ends. CDR3 length equals 14 residues. The CDR3 loop is CASSLTVMNTEAFF. The CDR3 nucleotides are TGTGCCAGCAGCTTGACAGTCATGAACACTGAAGCTTTCTTT.

This clonotype has just a few counts. The chain has TRBV6-6 and TRBJ2-3; D remains unclear. Trimming removed 8 bases from V and 0 bases from J, with 12 bases in between. Germline lookup yields CDR1 MNHNY and CDR2 SVGAGI (reference sequence). The CDR3 length is 14 residues. DNA for the CDR3: TGTGCCAGCGTTGGGCGCTCTAGCACAGATACGCAGTATTTT. This translates into CASVGRSSTDTQYF.

In this sample, this clonotype turned up a few times. The J gene is TRBJ2-3, the V gene TRBV5-1, with a tentative D call TRBD1 (5 bases). Trimming stripped 4 bases from V and 4 bases from J, with 10 bases between. CDR1 is SGHRS, CDR2 YFSETQ, per germline. This CDR3 spans 13 amino acids. CDR3 nucleotide sequence: TGCGCCAGCAGCGCCAGGGATCCAGATACGCAGTATTTT. Its translation is CASSARDPDTQYF.

The rearrangement joins TRBV20-1 to TRBJ2-7; TRBD1 matches 10 bases. The V gene end was trimmed by 1 base and the J gene end by 2 bases; junction bases not matched to a gene: 17. The CDR3 is 19 residues long. CDR1 is DFQATT, CDR2 SNEGSKA, per germline (reference sequence). Here the CDR3 reads CSARARDRGSMSTTYEQYF. CDR3 in DNA: TGCAGTGCTAGAGCGCGGGACAGGGGTAGCATGTCGACTACCTACGAGCAGTACTTC.

The CDR3 nucleotides read TGTGCCAGCACCCAAGCCGGCACCGGGGAGCTGTTTTTT. Its protein product is CASTQAGTGELFF. V gene TRBV28 combines with J gene TRBJ2-2; unclear D gene. Trimming stripped 7 bases from V and 4 bases from J, with 10 bases between. CDR1 and CDR2 from the germline V gene are MDHEN and SYDVKM. CDR3 length: 13 residues.

This clonotype was observed many times. The CDR3 loop reads CSVATGGTDTQYF. For the CDR3, the DNA is TGCAGCGTAGCGACAGGGGGCACAGATACGCAGTATTTT. The V gene is TRBV29-1, the J gene TRBJ2-3; 8 bases match TRBD1. The CDR3 has 13 residues. V lost 6 bases and J lost 1; bases outside the gene matches: 3. Germline V gene sequence: CDR1 SQVTM, CDR2 ANQGSEA.

With regard to this clonotype: Being one base from a much bigger clone, this may be a read error. V gene TRBV11-2 combines with J gene TRBJ2-3; 8 bases fit TRBD1. The CDR3 sequence is 14 residues long. Per the germline V gene, CDR1 is SGHAT and CDR2 is FQNNGV. J gave up 5 bases and V 5 bases, and 6 bases lay outside the gene matches. The CDR3 coding sequence is TGTGCCAGCAGCCCCGGACAGGGCGTAGATACGCAGTATTTT. Translating gives CASSPGQGVDTQYF.

This clonotype was counted at least ten times. The chain employs TRBV4-2 and TRBJ2-1; no reliable D call. Germline lookup yields CDR1 LGHNA and CDR2 YNFKEQ. The V and J ends lost 0 bases and 4 bases respectively, with 4 bases between them. The CDR3 runs to 13 residues. CDR3 DNA sequence: TGTGCCAGCAGCCAAGACTTATACAATGAGCAGTTCTTC. Its translation: CASSQDLYNEQFF.

This clonotype turned up a few times. The genes are TRBV28 and TRBJ2-7, with 8 bases fitting TRBD2. The germline gives CDR1 MDHEN, CDR2 SYDVKM. The CDR3 has 15 residues. The V segment lost 6 bases and the J segment 3 bases; nucleotides outside the gene matches: 10. For the CDR3, the DNA is TGTGCCAGCAGGGGCGTCGGGACTAGTGTCTACGAGCAGTACTTC. The encoded protein is CASRGVGTSVYEQYF.

The chain recombines TRBV29-1 with TRBJ2-5, with unresolved D. This CDR3 is built from 13 residues. Germline loops: CDR1 SQVTM, CDR2 ANQGSEA. The V and J ends lost 3 bases and 1 base respectively, with 9 bases between them. CDR3 coding DNA: TGCAGCGTTGACGGGCTAATCCAAGAGACCCAGTACTTC. Translating it yields CSVDGLIQETQYF.

The chain combines TRBV12-3 or TRBV12-4 with TRBJ2-5; D remains unclear. The CDR3 runs to 15 residues. Between the trimmed V and J ends, which lost 8 bases and 1 base, there was a span of 17 bases. As DNA, the CDR3 is TGTGCCAGCCCTAAGGAACGGTCGGGCCAAGAGACCCAGTACTTC. Translating gives CASPKERSGQETQYF.

At least ten counts were recorded for this clonotype. The J gene is TRBJ2-5, the V gene TRBV29-1, with D unresolved. This CDR3 is built from 12 residues. The germline V gene encodes CDR1 SQVTM and CDR2 ANQGSEA. V lost 8 bases and J lost 2, with 12 bases in between. CDR3 region: CSSRAIQETQYF. Here the CDR3 DNA reads TGCAGCTCCCGGGCCATACAAGAGACCCAGTACTTC.

This clonotype was seen only a few times. The V and J genes are TRBV10-3 and TRBJ2-5; TRBD2 matches at 7 bases. Trimming took 4 bases from V and 1 from J; bases not matched to a gene: 6. CDR1 ENHRY and CDR2 SYGVKD come from the germline V gene. The CDR3 is made up of 15 amino acids. CDR3 nucleotides: TGTGCCATCAGTGGTGGGAGGGGCGGCCAAGAGACCCAGTACTTC. Its translation is CAISGGRGGQETQYF.

This chain uses TRBV20-1 with TRBJ1-5; D ambiguous. The CDR3 contains 12 residues. From germline, CDR1 is DFQATT and CDR2 SNEGSKA (reference sequence). V was trimmed by 8 bases and J by 4 bases, leaving 12 bases between them. The CDR3 spells CSTTRGNQPQHF. The CDR3 DNA follows: TGCAGTACGACACGGGGTAATCAGCCCCAGCATTTT.